A selection of T cell receptor beta chains follows, all from one sample in a study of blood T cell repertoires in COVID-19. Method: immunoSEQ multiplex PCR; TCRdb's copy keeps in-frame clones and lacks some. This sample has about 380,000 clones, with more than 75% found just once. Sequencing was carried out using PBMCs or T cells enriched from blood (not recorded which). The receptors stem from a woman under 30 who had recovered from COVID-19. CDR3s include the opening cysteine and the closing phenylalanine or tryptophan. The D gene is left open where the match is weak. Clone size is stated in some rows and not others, as once, few, many or a class when expanded.

clone size	D gene	V gene	CDR3 length	J gene	CDR3 protein	CDR3 DNA
-	-	TRBV7-3	19	TRBJ2-6	CASSLTGQGLGFGANVLTF	TGTGCCAGCAGCTTAACTGGGCAGGGCCTTGGCTTTGGGGCCAACGTCCTGACTTTC
-	-	TRBV3-1/TRBV3-2	13	TRBJ1-3	CASTPPMGNTIYF	TGTGCCAGCACCCCCCCCATGGGAAACACCATATATTTT
-	-	TRBV30	13	TRBJ2-7	CAWMRGRVYEQYF	TGTGCCTGGATGCGGGGGCGCGTCTACGAGCAGTACTTC
-	TRBD1	TRBV18	15	TRBJ1-1	CASSSDRGANTEAFF	TGTGCCAGCTCGTCCGACAGGGGGGCTAACACTGAAGCTTTCTTT
-	TRBD1	TRBV15	15	TRBJ2-3	CATSRARQGTDTQYF	TGTGCCACCAGCAGGGCTCGACAGGGTACAGATACGCAGTATTTT
-	TRBD1	TRBV27	17	TRBJ2-7	CASSLATGTGKSYEQYF	TGTGCCAGCAGTTTAGCAACCGGGACAGGGAAGTCCTACGAGCAGTACTTC
-	TRBD2	TRBV2	14	TRBJ2-5	CASCKRGAQETQYF	TGTGCCAGCTGTAAGCGGGGGGCCCAAGAGACCCAGTACTTC
-	-	TRBV18	13	TRBJ2-1	CASSRSINNEQFF	TGTGCCAGCTCACGGAGCATAAACAATGAGCAGTTCTTC
-	-	TRBV7-2	15	TRBJ1-2	CASSLYETVTVGYTF	TGTGCCAGCAGCTTATACGAGACAGTCACCGTTGGCTACACCTTC
-	-	TRBV9	15	TRBJ1-4	CASSVGGAFNEKLFF	TGTGCCAGCAGCGTAGGGGGAGCCTTTAATGAAAAACTGTTTTTT
-	-	TRBV7-2	15	TRBJ1-1	CASSLDRGPNTEAFF	TGTGCCAGCAGCTTGGACAGAGGACCTAACACTGAAGCTTTCTTT
-	TRBD1	TRBV11-2	17	TRBJ1-1	CASSSRPGQGVNTEAFF	TGTGCCAGCAGCTCTCGGCCGGGACAGGGAGTGAACACTGAAGCTTTCTTT
once	TRBD1	TRBV4-2	16	TRBJ2-7	CASSQAFLTGGYEQYF	TGTGCCAGCAGCCAAGCGTTTCTAACAGGGGGCTACGAGCAGTACTTC
many	-	TRBV19	14	TRBJ1-6	CASTLGGDYSPLHF	TGTGCCAGCACCCTGGGGGGAGATTATTCACCCCTCCACTTT
-	-	TRBV10-3	14	TRBJ2-2	CAISESTANGELFF	TGTGCCATCAGTGAGTCGACAGCAAACGGGGAGCTGTTTTTT
-	TRBD2	TRBV13	15	TRBJ2-7	CASSESLAGSYEQYF	TGTGCCAGCAGCGAAAGTCTAGCGGGGTCCTACGAGCAGTACTTC
-	-	TRBV30	14	TRBJ2-3	CAWNRPGATDTQYF	TGTGCTTGGAATCGTCCAGGGGCTACAGATACGCAGTATTTT
-	TRBD1	TRBV11-2	14	TRBJ2-1	CASSLGGGRNEQFF	TGTGCCAGCAGCTTAGGAGGGGGCAGGAATGAGCAGTTCTTC
-	TRBD1	TRBV2	15	TRBJ1-3	CASSPSGQTGNTIYF	TGTGCCAGCAGCCCCTCGGGACAGACCGGAAACACCATATATTTT
-	-	TRBV19	15	TRBJ1-5	CASSMVGESNQPQHF	TGTGCCAGTAGTATGGTAGGGGAAAGCAATCAGCCCCAGCATTTT
-	-	TRBV19	13	TRBJ2-3	CASSIYFTDTQYF	TGTGCCAGTAGTATCTATTTCACAGATACGCAGTATTTT
-	-	TRBV5-5	16	TRBJ2-2	CASSLQGGSETGELFF	TGTGCCAGCAGCTTGCAAGGGGGAAGTGAGACCGGGGAGCTGTTTTTT
few	TRBD1	TRBV10-3	14	TRBJ1-1	CAISDGTGGRMAFF	TGTGCCATCAGTGACGGGACAGGGGGCCGCATGGCTTTCTTT
-	TRBD1	TRBV10-3	14	TRBJ1-2	CAISERDRGGGYTF	TGTGCCATCAGTGAAAGGGACAGGGGAGGCGGCTACACCTTC
once	-	TRBV5-8	14	TRBJ1-1	CASSLLELGGEAFF	TGTGCCAGCAGCTTACTTGAGTTGGGTGGGGAGGCTTTCTTT
-	-	TRBV1	15	TRBJ1-2	CTSSQDTGDNYGYTF	TGCACCAGCAGCCAAGACACAGGGGACAACTATGGCTACACCTTC
-	TRBD1	TRBV25-1	15	TRBJ1-2	CASSELGGAGYGYTF	TGTGCCAGCAGTGAATTAGGGGGCGCCGGCTATGGCTACACCTTC
-	-	TRBV6-6	12	TRBJ2-1	CASSYSGAEQFF	TGTGCCAGCAGTTACTCGGGGGCTGAGCAGTTCTTC
-	TRBD1	TRBV5-4	18	TRBJ1-6	CASSLVAGGLGNNSPLHF	TGTGCCAGCAGCTTGGTGGCAGGGGGGTTAGGTAATAATTCACCCCTCCACTTT
-	-	TRBV10-2	16	TRBJ2-2	CASSTIDRWNTGELFF	TGCGCCAGCAGCACCATTGACAGATGGAACACCGGGGAGCTGTTTTTT
-	TRBD1	TRBV4-1	19	TRBJ1-2	CASRDTEGQDIGANYGYTF	TGCGCCAGCAGAGATACTGAGGGACAGGATATTGGAGCTAACTATGGCTACACCTTC
-	TRBD1	TRBV2	15	TRBJ1-5	CASTGDRGLIQPQHF	TGTGCCAGCACCGGGGACAGGGGGTTGATTCAGCCCCAGCATTTT
-	-	TRBV30	10	TRBJ1-6	CACTGSPLHF	TGTGCCTGTACAGGATCACCCCTCCACTTT
-	-	TRBV5-1	16	TRBJ2-5	CASSLLLGAGEETQYF	TGCGCCAGCAGCTTGCTCCTGGGGGCGGGGGAAGAGACCCAGTACTTC
few	-	TRBV11-3	13	TRBJ1-6	CASSRGGDSPLHF	TGTGCCAGCAGCCGCGGGGGGGATTCACCCCTCCACTTT
-	TRBD1	TRBV5-5	14	TRBJ2-7	CASNYGTGVDEQYF	TGTGCCAGCAACTACGGGACAGGGGTGGACGAGCAGTACTTC
-	TRBD1	TRBV2	11	TRBJ2-7	CASRTGDEQYF	TGTGCCAGCAGGACAGGGGACGAGCAGTACTTC